The rows below give T cell receptor beta chains drawn from one sample of a study of regulatory T cells in long-lasting Graves disease. TCRdb recomputed calls from the multiplex PCR reads with MiXCR, one row per CDR3 protein. The repertoire holds 380,000 or so distinct CDR3 sequences, with roughly 15% as singletons. These data also featured in a second study, about T cells in Graves' hyperthyroidism and ophthalmopathy.

Here the sequenced sample was peripheral blood mononuclear cells (PBMCs), taken at new diagnosis, from a patient treated with antithyroid drugs. The receptors were sampled from a woman aged 18 to 35 with Graves disease. Each CDR3 is given with its conserved first and last residue. A D gene is named only where the DNA matches it firmly. The size entry is marked missing in some rows and otherwise reads once, few, many or a size class.

TRBJ2-7 many TRBD1 TRBV7-3 CASSLVGTGNYEQYF TGTGCCAGCAGCTTGGTAGGGACAGGGAACTACGAGCAGTACTTC
TRBJ2-4 NA TRBD2 TRBV19 CAISGSGRARSKNIQYF TGTGCCATCTCGGGGAGCGGGAGGGCCAGATCCAAAAACATTCAGTACTTC
TRBJ2-3 many TRBD1 TRBV3-1 CASSRGWDRSTDTQYF TGTGCCAGCAGTCGTGGTTGGGACAGAAGCACAGATACGCAGTATTTT
TRBJ1-2 few TRBD1 TRBV27 CASRIGVPGGNYGYTF TGTGCCAGCAGGATAGGGGTCCCAGGGGGGAACTATGGCTACACCTTC
TRBJ2-7 many NA TRBV11-2 CASSDPGGRDSYEQYF TGTGCCAGCAGCGACCCCGGGGGACGCGACTCCTACGAGCAGTACTTC
TRBJ2-3 few NA TRBV5-6 CASSWGGGAYF NA
TRBJ2-7 many TRBD1 TRBV28 CASTGRGLFLEQYF TGTGCCAGCACAGGCAGGGGGCTCTTCCTAGAGCAGTACTTC
TRBJ2-7 NA NA TRBV5-5 CASRETGTTYEQYF TGTGCCAGCAGAGAGACAGGAACAACCTACGAGCAGTACTTC
TRBJ1-2 NA NA TRBV6-2/TRBV6-3 CASSYTLDTYGYTF TGTGCCAGCAGTTACACCCTAGACACCTATGGCTACACCTTC
TRBJ1-2 NA TRBD1 TRBV4-2 CASSQGPPGTGAGGYTF TGTGCCAGCAGCCAAGGGCCTCCCGGGACAGGGGCCGGTGGCTACACCTTC
TRBJ2-7 many NA TRBV4-1 CASSPGGSYEQYF TGCGCCAGCAGCCCTGGGGGATCGTACGAGCAGTACTTC
TRBJ2-3 NA NA TRBV7-6 CASSLGGSWISTDTQYF TGTGCCAGCAGCTTAGGAGGCAGCTGGATTAGCACAGATACGCAGTATTTT
TRBJ1-1 NA TRBD1 TRBV5-6 CASSSWVFGTGQMNTEAFF TGTGCCAGCAGCTCCTGGGTTTTCGGGACAGGACAAATGAACACTGAAGCTTTCTTT
TRBJ1-6 NA NA TRBV5-1 CASSFYQGDSPLHF TGCGCCAGCAGCTTTTATCAGGGTGATTCACCCCTCCACTTT
TRBJ2-7 many NA TRBV6-1 CASRREGSYEQYF TGTGCCAGCAGGCGAGAGGGTTCCTACGAGCAGTACTTC
TRBJ2-3 few NA TRBV7-9 CASSTTSTDTQYF TGTGCCAGCAGCACGACGAGCACAGATACGCAGTATTTT
TRBJ2-2 few NA TRBV12-3/TRBV12-4 CASTDTANTGELFF TGTGCCAGCACCGACACCGCGAACACCGGGGAGCTGTTTTTT
TRBJ1-4 few NA TRBV6-1 CASKGIGFNEKLFF TGTGCCAGCAAGGGGATAGGGTTTAATGAAAAACTGTTTTTT
TRBJ2-1 many NA TRBV29-1 CSVGLRFYNEQFF TGCAGCGTTGGGCTTAGGTTCTACAATGAGCAGTTCTTC
TRBJ2-7 NA NA TRBV10-2 CASSEDGISYEQYF TGCGCCAGCAGTGAGGACGGAATCTCCTACGAGCAGTACTTC
TRBJ2-1 many TRBD2 TRBV28 CASSRTSGGADEQFF TGTGCCAGCAGCCGGACTAGCGGGGGGGCCGATGAGCAGTTCTTC
TRBJ1-1 many TRBD1 TRBV9 CASSAYRGQNTEAFF TGTGCCAGCAGCGCCTACAGGGGTCAGAACACTGAAGCTTTCTTT
TRBJ2-1 many NA TRBV6-5 CASSYSKLALEEFF TGTGCCAGCAGTTACTCGAAACTAGCTCTCGAGGAGTTCTTC
TRBJ2-1 many TRBD2 TRBV2 CATVLAGGNNEQFF TGTGCCACAGTACTAGCGGGAGGGAACAATGAGCAGTTCTTC
TRBJ2-5 NA TRBD2 TRBV14 CASNPAGGPSGTQYF TGTGCCAGCAACCCAGCGGGAGGGCCGAGCGGGACCCAGTACTTC
TRBJ2-5 NA NA TRBV15 CATSRDQAETQYF TGTGCCACCAGCAGAGATCAGGCGGAGACCCAGTACTTC
TRBJ2-5 NA TRBD2 TRBV20-1 CSARGGTSGPRARYF TGCAGTGCTAGGGGAGGGACTAGTGGACCAAGGGCCCGGTACTTC
TRBJ2-2 NA NA TRBV10-1 CASSNPWPPGELFF TGCGCCAGCAGTAACCCCTGGCCCCCCGGGGAGCTGTTTTTT
TRBJ2-7 many NA TRBV29-1 CSVGGGGRATEQYF TGCAGCGTTGGAGGAGGCGGCAGAGCTACGGAGCAGTACTTC
TRBJ1-1 few NA TRBV9 CASSVPPPMNTEAFF TGTGCCAGCAGCGTACCGCCGCCAATGAACACTGAAGCTTTCTTT
TRBJ2-5 many NA TRBV28 CASFPGGAETQYF TGTGCCAGTTTCCCCGGCGGGGCTGAGACCCAGTACTTC
TRBJ2-1 many TRBD2 TRBV30 CAWSFRTSGDYNEQFF TGTGCCTGGAGTTTCCGCACTAGCGGGGACTACAATGAGCAGTTCTTC
TRBJ2-4 NA TRBD1 TRBV9 CASSHRQGQAKNIQYF TGTGCCAGCAGCCACAGACAGGGACAAGCCAAAAACATTCAGTACTTC
TRBJ2-7 many NA TRBV20-1 CSARAFERLAYEQYF TGCAGTGCTCGAGCCTTTGAGCGACTCGCCTACGAGCAGTACTTC
TRBJ2-7 few TRBD2 TRBV4-2 CASSPRQSGGSYEQYF TGTGCCAGCAGCCCGAGGCAAAGCGGGGGTTCCTACGAGCAGTACTTC
TRBJ1-6 NA NA TRBV3-1 CASSQEVSGFNSPLHF TGTGCCAGCAGCCAAGAAGTGTCAGGTTTCAATTCACCCCTCCACTTT
TRBJ1-1 many NA TRBV5-1 CASSLKVMGATAFF TGCGCCAGCAGCTTAAAGGTCATGGGGGCGACAGCTTTCTTT
TRBJ2-5 many TRBD2 TRBV7-9 CASRPPGGRETQYF TGTGCCAGCAGGCCCCCGGGAGGACGAGAGACCCAGTACTTC
TRBJ2-2 many NA TRBV19 CASPSTGGDNFWSTTLNTGELFF TGTGCCAGCCCTTCTACCGGTGGGGACAATTTTTGGTCCACCACGCTGAACACCGGGGAGCTGTTTTTT
TRBJ1-4 few NA TRBV20-1 CSAGRQEWGEKLFF TGCAGTGCGGGACGACAGGAGTGGGGGGAAAAACTGTTTTTT
TRBJ2-1 NA TRBD1 TRBV5-4 CASSYRTGSHNEQFF TGTGCCAGCAGCTATCGGACAGGGTCCCACAATGAGCAGTTCTTC
TRBJ2-1 NA NA TRBV10-3 CAISESSGGYDNEQFF TGTGCCATCAGTGAGTCTTCTGGCGGATACGACAATGAGCAGTTCTTC
TRBJ2-7 few NA TRBV10-3 CAISEEGADEQYF TGTGCCATCAGTGAGGAGGGTGCGGACGAGCAGTACTTC
TRBJ2-5 many NA TRBV28 CASSSLTGDQETQYF TGTGCCAGCAGTTCCCTCACGGGGGACCAAGAGACCCAGTACTTC
TRBJ2-1 NA TRBD2 TRBV25-1 CASSFAGGEQFF TGTGCCAGCAGTTTCGCGGGAGGTGAGCAGTTCTTC
TRBJ2-1 many TRBD2 TRBV2 CASRRTSGGAWANEQFF TGTGCCAGCAGGAGGACTAGCGGGGGGGCTTGGGCCAATGAGCAGTTCTTC
TRBJ1-2 NA NA TRBV4-1 CASSQDRGVTNYGYTF TGCGCCAGCAGCCAAGATCGGGGGGTGACTAACTATGGCTACACCTTC
TRBJ1-2 many NA TRBV5-1 CASSLVGQGYGYTF TGTGCCAGCAGCTTAGTAGGGCAGGGGTATGGCTACACCTTC
TRBJ1-6 NA NA TRBV6-4 CASSPQGSPLHF TGTGCCAGCAGTCCCCAGGGATCACCCCTCCACTTT
TRBJ1-1 once TRBD1 TRBV20-1 CSARTGANTEAFF TGCAGTGCTAGGACAGGGGCGAACACTGAAGCTTTCTTT